This TCR beta chain was documented in a study of cytomegalovirus exposure and HLA in healthy donors. Findings and limits, study-wide: Sequencing depth across donors, presence/absence analyses assumed, was roughly uniform. Per a prior analysis, the majority of TCR beta V segments were productive roughly 87% or roughly 30% of the time. The study had only CMV serostatus as immune exposure information.

Germline lookup yields CDR1 MNHNS and CDR2 SASEGT. The CDR3 is made up of 14 amino acids. Trimming removed 4 bases at V and 10 bases at J, with 17 bases between. Researchers ran the PCR with 60 Vbeta and 13 Jbeta primers. The method was immunoSEQ multiplex PCR; TCRdb's version includes in-frame clones alone and lacks a portion of them. Found here are 140,000 to 150,000 clones, almost 85% of them singletons; the top ten hold roughly 9.9%. A note on this clone: No antigen is known for it.

This sequence joins TRBV6-1 and TRBJ2-1; D uncertain. The clonotype comes from a woman aged 55-70 years in good health and CMV-seropositive. The sample comprised PBMCs. In DNA form, the CDR3 reads TGTGCCAGCAGTGCCTCGCGCCTGGTAGAGGAGCAGTTCTTC. As protein: CASSASRLVEEQFF.